Reported below is one TCR beta chain. The CDR3 consists of 15 residues. The germline V gene encodes CDR1 LGHNA and CDR2 YNFKEQ. V was trimmed by 1 base and J by 0 bases, leaving 9 bases between them. Next came a second PCR, run for roughly 6 to 11 cycles, which used a sample-barcoded 5' primer along with a J-beta primer mix. TCRdb processed the 5' RACE reads anew with MiXCR; each CDR3 protein has one entry. This table holds around 1,700,000 distinct CDR3 sequences, roughly 30% found once. The data belong to a study of blood T cells in healthy people across ages. V gene TRBV4-2 combines with J gene TRBJ1-2, with a weak D call TRBD1 (6 bases). This clonotype originated in a woman in her thirties in good health. Sample: blood. CDR3 sequence (DNA): TGTGCCAGCAGCCAAGTTACAGGGTCTAACTATGGCTACACCTTC. It yields the protein CASSQVTGSNYGYTF.